These 32 T cell receptor beta chains share one sample of origin, sequenced in a study of Ad26.COV2.S vaccination and SARS-CoV-2 variants. Here immunoSEQ multiplex PCR was the method, and the copy in TCRdb shows in-frame clones only, minus some. The repertoire holds 450,000 to 550,000 clones, with 80% to 90% as singletons. Noted treatment: roughly 19 received Ad26.COV2.S at low or high dose, single or two shots; 5 received placebo; per-sample allocation not given. After the first vaccine or placebo injection, samples were drawn on day 63. Sequences were derived from peripheral blood, sampled in a trial of Ad26.COV2.S vaccine versus placebo. The receptors stem from a person between 18 and 60 years old who received the Ad26.COV2.S COVID-19 vaccine or a placebo.

This clone has only one observation. The chain employs TRBV30 and TRBJ1-1, with D unresolved. V lost 3 bases and J lost 8, with 10 bases in between. Per germline, CDR1 GTSNPN and CDR2 SVGIG (reference sequence). CDR3 size: 11 residues. The CDR3 DNA reads as TGTGCCTGGAGCGGGCCCGTCGAAGCTTTCTTT. Encoded protein: CAWSGPVEAFF.

This chain uses TRBV5-8 with TRBJ2-7; D remains ambiguous. The CDR3 has 15 residues. Germline CDR1 is SGHTS and CDR2 is YDEGEE. The V end lost 2 bases, the J end lost 0 bases, and 12 bases lay between the germline ends. Here the CDR3 DNA reads TGTGCCAGCAGCTTAAGACAAATAGACTCCTACGAGCAGTACTTC. Translating gives CASSLRQIDSYEQYF.

CDR3 sequence reads: CASSPLLSERRGPGELFF. CDR3 DNA: TGCGCCAGCAGCCCCCTACTTTCGGAAAGAAGAGGCCCCGGGGAGCTGTTTTTT. The genes are TRBV4-3 and TRBJ2-2, with no clear D. Looked up from germline, CDR1 is LGHNA and CDR2 is YSLEER. V shed 4 bases and J shed 6 bases, with 24 bases lying between them. The CDR3 extends over 18 amino acids.

V is TRBV5-6 and J is TRBJ2-6; D gene ambiguous. The CDR3 length is 17 residues. Germline V gene lookup returns CDR1 SGHDT and CDR2 YYEEEE. V was cut by 0 bases and J by 3 bases, with 13 bases left in between. In DNA, the CDR3 is TGTGCCAGCAGCTTGGATTTGGGCTTCGGTGGGGCCAACGTCCTGACTTTC. Its translation is CASSLDLGFGGANVLTF.

With respect to this clone: This sample also contains other DNA sequences that code for the same CDR3. The chain has TRBV9 and TRBJ1-2, with no clear D. Between the trimmed V and J ends, which lost 2 bases and 5 bases, there was a span of 4 bases. Per germline, CDR1 SGDLS and CDR2 YYNGEE. This CDR3 region has 11 residues. The CDR3 nucleotides read TGTGCCAGCAGCGTGGGGTATGGCTACACCTTC. It is translated as CASSVGYGYTF.

The chain uses TRBV5-1 and TRBJ1-2; 11 bases agree with TRBD1. J lost 8 bases, V lost 3 bases, and 9 bases had no gene match. The CDR3 consists of 15 residues. In germline, CDR1 is SGHRS, CDR2 YFSETQ. CDR3 residues: CASSWGTGGRRGYTF. CDR3 sequence (DNA): TGCGCCAGCAGCTGGGGGACAGGGGGAAGGAGAGGCTACACCTTC.

The rearrangement uses TRBV6-5 and TRBJ2-3, with D possibly matching TRBD2 (6 bases). The germline CDR1 and CDR2 sequences are MNHEY and SVGAGI. Trimming cost V 7 bases and J 2 bases, with 13 bases left between them. The CDR3 has 14 residues. The chain's CDR3 is CASKEWDSTDTQYF. CDR3 nucleotides: TGTGCCAGCAAAGAATGGGACTCCACAGATACGCAGTATTTT.

This clone was seen a handful of times. The chain recombines TRBV30 with TRBJ2-5; D is uncertain. The CDR3 covers 13 residues. The ends were cut back, 0 bases at V and 7 bases at J, with 12 bases in the middle. Germline V gives CDR1 GTSNPN, CDR2 SVGIG (reference sequence). CDR3 sequence reads: CAWSVTLDGTQYF. In DNA form, the CDR3 reads TGTGCCTGGAGTGTTACTCTGGATGGGACCCAGTACTTC.

This chain links TRBV5-1 with TRBJ2-1, with D possibly matching TRBD2 (6 bases). The V end lost 1 base, the J end lost 2 bases, and 10 bases lay between the germline ends. The CDR3 has 15 amino acids. Germline V gene lookup returns CDR1 SGHRS and CDR2 YFSETQ. The CDR3 bases are TGCGCCAGCAGCTTGTTTAGCGGTCCCTACAATGAGCAGTTCTTC. This encodes CASSLFSGPYNEQFF.

This rearrangement joins TRBV16 to TRBJ2-7; D is undetermined. CDR1 is KGHSY, CDR2 FQNENV, per germline. The ends were cut back, 2 bases at V and 7 bases at J, with 6 bases in the middle. This CDR3 contains 11 residues. The CDR3 coding sequence is TGTGCCAGCAGCCAAGGGCTTGAGCAGTACTTC. Translation gives CASSQGLEQYF.

The CDR3 loop reads CASRTGQGANTEAFF. CDR3 DNA: TGTGCCAGCAGGACGGGACAGGGGGCGAACACTGAAGCTTTCTTT. The V call is TRBV6-5, the J call TRBJ1-1, with TRBD1 matching 12 bases. CDR3 length: 15 residues. The V gene end was trimmed by 6 bases and the J gene end by 1 base; junction bases not matched to a gene: 3. Germline loops: CDR1 MNHEY, CDR2 SVGAGI.

The count of this clone is one. The CDR3 here is CASSEPAGPSFYNEQFF. Written as DNA, the CDR3 is TGTGCCAGCAGCGAGCCGGCGGGACCAAGCTTCTACAATGAGCAGTTCTTC. This sequence joins TRBV7-8 and TRBJ2-1, with D possibly TRBD2 on 6 matching bases. Trimming took off 5 bases at V and 3 bases at J, with 20 bases between the two ends. Germline CDR1 is SGHVS and CDR2 is FQNEAQ. CDR3 size: 17 residues.

This clone was picked up a small number of times. The V and J genes are TRBV6-4 and TRBJ2-3; possible D gene TRBD2, 6 bases. Trimming removed 2 bases at V and 1 base at J, with 10 bases between. The CDR3 is 15 amino acids. Germline lookup yields CDR1 MRHNA and CDR2 SNTAGT. The CDR3 protein is CASSDREDGTDTQYF. CDR3 in DNA: TGTGCCAGCAGTGACAGGGAGGATGGCACAGATACGCAGTATTTT.

The CDR3 sequence is CASSGGQGASSNYGYTF. As DNA, the CDR3 is TGTGCCAGCAGCGGGGGACAGGGGGCTTCTTCTAACTATGGCTACACCTTC. The rearrangement links TRBV7-2 to TRBJ1-2; 12 bases match TRBD1. Germline V gene lookup returns CDR1 SGHTA and CDR2 FQGNSA. This CDR3 has 17 residues. Germline trimming cut 5 bases from V and 0 bases from J; bases unmatched to any gene: 7.

The chain combines TRBV5-6 with TRBJ1-2; D perhaps matches TRBD1 (5 bases). In germline, CDR1 is SGHDT, CDR2 YYEEEE. The CDR3 is 15 amino acids. V lost 7 bases, J lost 4 bases, and 20 bases lay in between. In DNA form, the CDR3 reads TGTGCCAGCCACGACAGAATCCCCACTGCCTATGGCTACACCTTC. It yields the protein CASHDRIPTAYGYTF. The full variable domain, rest sourced from reference TRBV5-6 and TRBJ1-2, is DAGVTQSPTHLIKTRGQQVTLRCSPKSGHDTVSWYQQALGQGPQFIFQYYEEEERQRGNFPDRFSGHQFPNYSSELNVNALLLGDSALYLCASHDRIPTAYGYTFGSGTRLTVV.

The chain links TRBV4-1 to TRBJ1-5; D is perhaps TRBD1 (5 bases). CDR1 is MGHRA, CDR2 YSYEKL, per germline. Trimming removed 1 base from V and 7 bases from J, with 20 bases in between. The CDR3 runs to 17 residues. This chain's CDR3 is CASSQVWGLKAGQPQHF. CDR3 sequence (DNA): TGCGCCAGCAGCCAAGTCTGGGGCCTAAAAGCCGGGCAGCCCCAGCATTTT.

The chain joins TRBV19 to TRBJ2-1; 7 bases are shared with TRBD1. V shed 7 bases, J shed 8 bases, and the junction held 11 bases outside the gene matches. The CDR3 extends over 14 amino acids. In germline, CDR1 is LNHDA, CDR2 SQIVND (reference sequence). CDR3 amino acids: CASKDEGAVDEQFF. The CDR3 DNA reads TGTGCCAGTAAGGATGAGGGGGCTGTCGATGAGCAGTTCTTC.

The V and J genes are TRBV9 and TRBJ2-7; 7 positions match TRBD1. The J segment lost 3 bases and the V segment lost 4 bases, leaving 4 bases of the junction unmatched. This CDR3 has 13 residues. CDR1 and CDR2 (germline): SGDLS, YYNGEE. The CDR3 loop reads CASSRWDSYEQYF. In DNA, the CDR3 is TGTGCCAGCAGCCGTTGGGACAGCTACGAGCAGTACTTC.

The chain links TRBV28 to TRBJ2-1; D is possibly TRBD1 (7 bases). V dropped 4 bases and J dropped 7 bases, with 14 bases sitting between them. CDR3 size: 14 residues. Germline-derived CDR1 and CDR2 are MDHEN and SYDVKM. This chain's CDR3 is CASSSPQGRNEQFF. The CDR3 region has the DNA TGTGCCAGCAGTTCCCCACAGGGGAGGAATGAGCAGTTCTTC.

The rearrangement uses TRBV7-2 and TRBJ2-3; D gene ambiguous. Germline V gene data show CDR1 as SGHTA and CDR2 as FQGNSA. The length of the CDR3 is 16 residues. The V and J ends lost 6 bases and 0 bases respectively, with 16 bases between them. The CDR3 DNA sequence: TGTGCCAGCAGGACGTGGGCCTCGCTCAGCACAGATACGCAGTATTTT. It translates to CASRTWASLSTDTQYF.

The chain links TRBV14 to TRBJ2-1, with 15 bases matching TRBD2. J lost 8 bases, V lost 0 bases, and 5 bases had no gene match. The CDR3 has 17 amino acids. Germline-derived CDR1 and CDR2 are SGHDN and FVKESK. CDR3 nucleotide sequence: TGTGCCAGCAGCCAAGAAAGGACTAGCGGGAGGGCAGATGAGCAGTTCTTC. Translated, it gives CASSQERTSGRADEQFF.

This sequence joins TRBV5-1 and TRBJ1-1; D is uncertain. CDR3 length: 14 amino acids. Trimming removed 2 bases from V and 1 base from J, with 9 bases in between. The V gene's germline CDR1 is SGHRS and CDR2 YFSETQ. This CDR3 is CASSLLGPNTEAFF. The CDR3 DNA reads TGCGCCAGCAGCTTATTAGGCCCGAACACTGAAGCTTTCTTT.

The rearrangement uses TRBV2 and TRBJ2-7, with 10 bases lining up with TRBD1. Germline V lookup: CDR1 SNHLY, CDR2 FYNNEI. This CDR3 is built from 14 residues. The J segment lost 2 bases and the V segment lost 6 bases, leaving 4 bases of the junction unmatched. The CDR3 protein is CASSVGQGTYEQYF. As DNA, the CDR3 is TGTGCCAGCAGCGTGGGACAGGGGACCTACGAGCAGTACTTC.

The chain carries TRBV5-1 and TRBJ2-7; tentative D call: TRBD2 (5 bases). The V gene's germline CDR1 is SGHRS and CDR2 YFSETQ. The CDR3 loop spans 17 amino acids. V gave up 0 bases and J gave up 2 bases, with 18 bases separating them. The CDR3 DNA reads TGCGCCAGCAGCTTGGTGCCCCTCCCGGCGGGCACCTACGAGCAGTACTTC. Residues: CASSLVPLPAGTYEQYF.

The genes are TRBV10-1 and TRBJ2-2; tentatively, D is TRBD1 or TRBD2 (5 bases each). V gave up 6 bases and J gave up 6 bases, with 8 bases separating them. This CDR3 has 12 amino acids. Per germline, CDR1 WNHNN and CDR2 SYGVQD (reference sequence). The CDR3 nucleotides read TGCGCCAGCAGGCAGGGAGCCGGGGAGCTGTTTTTT. Translating gives CASRQGAGELFF.

This clone appeared a few times. V gene TRBV2 combines with J gene TRBJ1-1; no firm D call. The CDR3 spans 13 residues. Trimming shortened V by 6 bases and J by 0 bases, and 8 bases separated the two germline ends. Germline-derived CDR1 and CDR2 are SNHLY and FYNNEI. The CDR3 DNA reads as TGTGCCAGCAGACTCTCCATGAACACTGAAGCTTTCTTT. Amino acid sequence: CASRLSMNTEAFF.

V and J are TRBV7-9 and TRBJ2-7; 7 positions match TRBD1. The CDR3 has 14 residues. Trimming at V came to 6 bases and at J to 6 bases, leaving 11 bases not matched to a gene. In germline, CDR1 is SEHNR, CDR2 FQNEAQ (reference sequence). CDR3 amino acids: CASSRDSPRSEQYF. The CDR3 bases are TGTGCCAGCAGTCGGGACAGTCCAAGGTCCGAGCAGTACTTC.

The chain couples TRBV4-1 to TRBJ1-5; no firm D call. The V gene's germline CDR1 is MGHRA and CDR2 YSYEKL. There are 13 residues in the CDR3. V was clipped by 2 bases and J by 4 bases, with 6 bases between them. The CDR3 region is CASSQWVNQPQHF. DNA of the CDR3: TGCGCCAGCAGCCAATGGGTGAATCAGCCCCAGCATTTT.

Only a few counts were recorded for this clone. V gene TRBV7-9 combines with J gene TRBJ2-2; possibly TRBD1 for D (5 bases). Trimming took 4 bases from V and 6 from J, leaving 21 bases between them. This CDR3 region has 17 residues. Per the germline V gene, CDR1 is SEHNR and CDR2 is FQNEAQ (reference sequence). Here the CDR3 DNA reads TGTGCCAGCAGCTCAGTTAAGTCTCAGGGAATCGCCGGGGAGCTGTTTTTT. Protein sequence: CASSSVKSQGIAGELFF.

This chain connects TRBV19 to TRBJ1-3; D is unclear. Germline CDR1 is LNHDA and CDR2 is SQIVND (reference sequence). The germline V and J ends were trimmed by 7 bases and 1 base, with 11 bases remaining between them. This CDR3 comprises 14 residues. CDR3 region: CASTIGSSGNTIYF. The DNA of the CDR3 is TGTGCCAGTACCATCGGATCGTCTGGAAACACCATATATTTT. The variable domain in full, with the rest retrieved from reference TRBV19 and TRBJ1-3, is DGGITQSPKYLFRKEGQNVTLSCEQNLNHDAMYWYRQDPGQGLRLIYYSQIVNDFQKGDIAEGYSVSREKKESFPLTVTSAQKNPTAFYLCASTIGSSGNTIYFGEGSWLTVV.

The rearrangement uses TRBV27 and TRBJ2-7, with TRBD1 as a possible D gene (6 bases). Germline CDR1 MNHEY, CDR2 SMNVEV (reference sequence). This CDR3 comprises 14 residues. V lost 5 bases and J lost 2, with 13 bases in between. The CDR3 region is CASSLTGNPYEQYF. The CDR3 DNA reads TGTGCCAGCAGTCTGACAGGCAATCCCTACGAGCAGTACTTC.

The genes are TRBV7-2 and TRBJ2-1; TRBD2 matches 9 bases. Germline V CDR1 and CDR2: SGHTA, FQGNSA. The CDR3 has 15 residues. The junction had 6 bases not matched to a gene; V was cut back by 5 bases and J by 4 bases. The CDR3 DNA reads as TGTGCCAGCAGCCCAGCTAGCGGGACGTACAATGAGCAGTTCTTC. Translation gives CASSPASGTYNEQFF. The complete variable domain, with remaining parts taken from reference TRBV7-2 and TRBJ2-1, reads GAGVSQSPSNKVTEKGKDVELRCDPISGHTALYWYRQSLGQGLEFLIYFQGNSAPDKSGLPSDRFSAERTGGSVSTLTIQRTQQEDSAVYLCASSPASGTYNEQFFGPGTRLTVL.